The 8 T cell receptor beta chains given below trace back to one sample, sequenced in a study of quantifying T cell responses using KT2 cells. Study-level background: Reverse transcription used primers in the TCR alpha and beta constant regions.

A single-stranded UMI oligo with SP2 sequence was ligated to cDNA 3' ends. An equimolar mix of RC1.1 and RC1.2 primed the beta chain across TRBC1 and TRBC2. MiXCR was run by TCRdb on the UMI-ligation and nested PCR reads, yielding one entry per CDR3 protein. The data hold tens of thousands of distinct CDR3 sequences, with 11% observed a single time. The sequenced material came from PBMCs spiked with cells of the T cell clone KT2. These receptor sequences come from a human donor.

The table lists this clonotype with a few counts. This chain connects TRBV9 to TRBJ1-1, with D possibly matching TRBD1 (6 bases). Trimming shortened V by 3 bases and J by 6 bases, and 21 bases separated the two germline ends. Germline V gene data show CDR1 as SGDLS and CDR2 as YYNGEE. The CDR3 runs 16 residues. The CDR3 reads CASSALTQGVSPEAFF. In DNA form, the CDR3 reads TGTGCCAGCAGCGCCCTTACACAGGGAGTATCTCCTGAAGCTTTCTTT.

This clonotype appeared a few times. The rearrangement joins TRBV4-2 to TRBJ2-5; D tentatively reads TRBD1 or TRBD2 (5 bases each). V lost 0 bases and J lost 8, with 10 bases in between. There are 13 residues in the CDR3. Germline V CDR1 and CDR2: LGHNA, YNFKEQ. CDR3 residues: CASSQDPGDTQYF. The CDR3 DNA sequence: TGTGCCAGCAGCCAAGATCCCGGGGACACCCAGTACTTC.

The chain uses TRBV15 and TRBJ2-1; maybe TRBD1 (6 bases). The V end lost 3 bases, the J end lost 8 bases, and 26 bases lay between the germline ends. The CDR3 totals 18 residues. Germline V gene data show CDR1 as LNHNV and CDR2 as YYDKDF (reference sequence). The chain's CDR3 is CATSRPNTGTIGFYEQFF. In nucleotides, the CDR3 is TGTGCCACCAGCAGGCCTAATACCGGGACAATCGGGTTCTATGAGCAGTTCTTC. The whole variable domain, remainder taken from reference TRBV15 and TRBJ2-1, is DAMVIQNPRYQVTQFGKPVTLSCSQTLNHNVMYWYQQKSSQAPKLLFHYYDKDFNNEADTPDNFQSRRPNTSFCFLDIRSPGLGDTAMYLCATSRPNTGTIGFYEQFFGPGTRLTVL.

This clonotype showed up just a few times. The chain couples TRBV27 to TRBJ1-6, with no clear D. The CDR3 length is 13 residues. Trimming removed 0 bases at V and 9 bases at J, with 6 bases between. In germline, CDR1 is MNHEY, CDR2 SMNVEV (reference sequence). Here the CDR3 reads CASSLSVRSPLHF. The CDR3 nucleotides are TGTGCCAGCAGTTTATCAGTCCGTTCACCCCTCCACTTT.

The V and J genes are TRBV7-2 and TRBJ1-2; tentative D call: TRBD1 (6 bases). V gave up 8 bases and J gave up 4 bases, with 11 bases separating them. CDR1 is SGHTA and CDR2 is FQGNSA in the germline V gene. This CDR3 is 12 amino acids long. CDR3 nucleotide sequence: TGTGCCAGCCGGGGGGGGCTCTATGGCTACACCTTC. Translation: CASRGGLYGYTF.

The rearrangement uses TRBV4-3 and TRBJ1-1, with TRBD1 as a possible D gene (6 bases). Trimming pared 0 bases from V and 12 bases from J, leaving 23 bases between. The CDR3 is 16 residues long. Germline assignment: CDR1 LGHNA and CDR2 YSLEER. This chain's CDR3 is CASSQDVTGTIGGTFF. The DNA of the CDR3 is TGCGCCAGCAGCCAAGATGTTACGGGTACCATAGGGGGTACTTTCTTT.

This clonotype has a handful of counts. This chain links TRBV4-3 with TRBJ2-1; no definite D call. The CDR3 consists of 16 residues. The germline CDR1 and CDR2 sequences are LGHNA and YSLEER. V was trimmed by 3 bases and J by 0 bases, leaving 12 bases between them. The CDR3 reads CASSQSSTLSYNEQFF. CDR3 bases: TGCGCCAGCAGCCAGAGTAGCACTCTCTCCTACAATGAGCAGTTCTTC.

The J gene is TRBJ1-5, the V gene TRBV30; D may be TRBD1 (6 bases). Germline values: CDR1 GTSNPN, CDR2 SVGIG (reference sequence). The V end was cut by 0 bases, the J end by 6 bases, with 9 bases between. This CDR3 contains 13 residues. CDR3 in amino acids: CAWSVGGAQPQHF. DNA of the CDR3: TGTGCCTGGAGTGTCGGGGGCGCTCAGCCCCAGCATTTT.